The 7 T cell receptor beta chains reported below all come from one sample, sequenced in a study of tumor-infiltrating lymphocytes in localized non-small cell lung cancer. This table comes from immunoSEQ multiplex PCR, and its TCRdb copy is limited to in-frame clones, with some not included. The sample includes around 17,000 clones, 80% of them seen just once. Sequenced material: uninvolved lung tissue not adjacent to the tumor. These receptors originate from a human donor with non-small cell lung cancer.

The chain combines TRBV5-1 with TRBJ2-7, with D unclear. Germline values: CDR1 SGHRS, CDR2 YFSETQ. This CDR3 has 12 amino acids. V was trimmed by 1 base and J by 5 bases, leaving 7 bases between them. The CDR3: CASSLSTDEQYF. DNA of the CDR3: TGCGCCAGCAGCTTGAGTACTGACGAGCAGTACTTC.

V usage is TRBV9 and J usage is TRBJ2-7; TRBD2 matches at 7 bases. CDR1 is SGDLS, CDR2 YYNGEE, per germline. V lost 3 bases, J lost 2 bases, and 8 bases stayed unmatched. The CDR3 runs to 15 residues. Written as DNA, the CDR3 is TGTGCCAGCAGCGCGTCTAGCGGTTCTCCCTACGAGCAGTACTTC. Translation gives CASSASSGSPYEQYF. The full variable domain, its missing parts supplied by reference TRBV9 and TRBJ2-7, is DSGVTQTPKHLITATGQRVTLRCSPRSGDLSVYWYQQSLDQGLQFLIQYYNGEERAKGNILERFSAQQFPDLHSELNLSSLELGDSALYFCASSASSGSPYEQYFGPGTRLTVT.

The chain joins TRBV5-4 to TRBJ1-1; 7 nucleotides align to TRBD1. Per the germline V gene, CDR1 is SGHNT and CDR2 is YYREEE (reference sequence). This CDR3 contains 14 residues. V dropped 0 bases and J dropped 1; count of bases not matched to a gene: 0. The CDR3 DNA follows: TGTGCCAGCAGCTTGGACAGGGGGAACACTGAAGCTTTCTTT. Translating gives CASSLDRGNTEAFF.

This sequence joins TRBV27 and TRBJ2-1; D is possibly TRBD1 (6 bases). Deletions cut 3 bases from V and 4 bases from J, with 10 bases between. CDR3 length: 14 residues. CDR1 and CDR2 (germline): MNHEY, SMNVEV (reference sequence). CDR3 coding DNA: TGTGCCAGCAGTTTGGGGGCCGGATACAATGAGCAGTTCTTC. Amino acids: CASSLGAGYNEQFF.

This CDR3 is CASSYSMNTEAFF. CDR3 nucleotides: TGTGCCAGCAGTTACTCCATGAACACTGAAGCTTTCTTT. The V and J genes are TRBV6-5 and TRBJ1-1, with D uncertain. Trimming stripped 0 bases from V and 0 bases from J, with 2 bases between. The CDR3 is 13 residues long. The germline V gene has CDR1 MNHEY and CDR2 SVGAGI.

The chain is built from TRBV5-1 and TRBJ2-7; TRBD2 matches 9 bases. In germline, CDR1 is SGHRS, CDR2 YFSETQ. The CDR3 is 14 residues long. The junction had 1 base not matched to a gene; V was cut back by 0 bases and J by 3 bases. The CDR3 is CASSLAAGGYEQYF. For the CDR3, the DNA is TGCGCCAGCAGCTTGGCAGCGGGAGGCTACGAGCAGTACTTC. Variable domain in full (rest from reference TRBV5-1 and TRBJ2-7): KAGVTQTPRYLIKTRGQQVTLSCSPISGHRSVSWYQQTPGQGLQFLFEYFSETQRNKGNFPGRFSGRQFSNSRSEMNVSTLELGDSALYLCASSLAAGGYEQYFGPGTRLTVT.

The chain combines TRBV19 with TRBJ1-2, with D perhaps TRBD1 (6 bases). Trimming removed 6 bases at V and 4 bases at J, with 15 bases between. The germline V gene has CDR1 LNHDA and CDR2 SQIVND (reference sequence). The CDR3 runs 14 residues. The CDR3 DNA follows: TGTGCCAGTAGGTCGGACAGTCAATCCTATGGCTACACCTTC. Its translation is CASRSDSQSYGYTF.